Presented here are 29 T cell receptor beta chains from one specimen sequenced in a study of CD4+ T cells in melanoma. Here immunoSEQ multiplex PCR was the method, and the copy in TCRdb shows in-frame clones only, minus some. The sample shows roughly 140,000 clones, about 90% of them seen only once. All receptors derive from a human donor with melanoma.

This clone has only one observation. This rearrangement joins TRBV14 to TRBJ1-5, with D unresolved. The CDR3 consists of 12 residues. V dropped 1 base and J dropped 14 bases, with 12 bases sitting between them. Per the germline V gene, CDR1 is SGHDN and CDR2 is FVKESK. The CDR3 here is CASSQGTGAKHF. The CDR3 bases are TGTGCCAGCAGCCAAGGCACGGGAGCCAAGCATTTT.

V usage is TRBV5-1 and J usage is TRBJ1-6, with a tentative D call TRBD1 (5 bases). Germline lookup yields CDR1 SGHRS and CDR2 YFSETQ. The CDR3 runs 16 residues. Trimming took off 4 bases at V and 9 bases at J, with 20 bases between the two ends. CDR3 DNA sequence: TGCGCCAGCAGCCTCGGGACTGCCTTTAGGGGTTCACCCCTCCACTTT. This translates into CASSLGTAFRGSPLHF. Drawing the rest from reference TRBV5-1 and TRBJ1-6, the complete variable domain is KAGVTQTPRYLIKTRGQQVTLSCSPISGHRSVSWYQQTPGQGLQFLFEYFSETQRNKGNFPGRFSGRQFSNSRSEMNVSTLELGDSALYLCASSLGTAFRGSPLHFGNGTRLTVT.

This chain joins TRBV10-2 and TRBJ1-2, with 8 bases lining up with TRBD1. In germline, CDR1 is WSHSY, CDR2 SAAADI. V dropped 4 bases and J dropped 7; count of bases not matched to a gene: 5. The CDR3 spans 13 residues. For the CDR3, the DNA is TGCGCCAGCAGTGCGGACAGGGCCGGTGGCTACACCTTC. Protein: CASSADRAGGYTF.

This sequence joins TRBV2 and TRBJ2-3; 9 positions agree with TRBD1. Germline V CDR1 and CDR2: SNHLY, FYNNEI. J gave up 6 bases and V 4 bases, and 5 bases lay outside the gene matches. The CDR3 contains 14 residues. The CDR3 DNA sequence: TGTGCCAGCAGTGCAACAGGGGGCCTGGATACGCAGTATTTT. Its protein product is CASSATGGLDTQYF.

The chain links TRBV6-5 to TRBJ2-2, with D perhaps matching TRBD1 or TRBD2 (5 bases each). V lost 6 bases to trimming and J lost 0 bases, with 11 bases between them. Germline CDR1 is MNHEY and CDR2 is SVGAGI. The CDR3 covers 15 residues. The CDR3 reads CASSRDLTNTGELFF. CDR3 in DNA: TGTGCCAGCAGCAGGGACCTGACGAACACCGGGGAGCTGTTTTTT.

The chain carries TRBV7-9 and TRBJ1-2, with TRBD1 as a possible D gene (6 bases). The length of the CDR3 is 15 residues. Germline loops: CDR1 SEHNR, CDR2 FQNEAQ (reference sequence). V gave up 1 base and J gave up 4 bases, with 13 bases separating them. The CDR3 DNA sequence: TGTGCCAGCAGCTTAGGGGCAGGGGACGTCTATGGCTACACCTTC. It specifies CASSLGAGDVYGYTF.

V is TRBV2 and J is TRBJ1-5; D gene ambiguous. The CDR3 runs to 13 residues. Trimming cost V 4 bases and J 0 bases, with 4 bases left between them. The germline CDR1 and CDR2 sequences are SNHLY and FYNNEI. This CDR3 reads CASSGNSNQPQHF. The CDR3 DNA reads TGTGCCAGCAGTGGGAATAGCAATCAGCCCCAGCATTTT.

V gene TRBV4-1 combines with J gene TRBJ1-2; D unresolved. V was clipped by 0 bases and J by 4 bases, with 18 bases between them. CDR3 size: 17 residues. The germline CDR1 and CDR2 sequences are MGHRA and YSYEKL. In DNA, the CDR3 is TGCGCCAGCAGCCAAGAGGAGAGCCCATTAGTATCCTATGGCTACACCTTC. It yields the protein CASSQEESPLVSYGYTF.

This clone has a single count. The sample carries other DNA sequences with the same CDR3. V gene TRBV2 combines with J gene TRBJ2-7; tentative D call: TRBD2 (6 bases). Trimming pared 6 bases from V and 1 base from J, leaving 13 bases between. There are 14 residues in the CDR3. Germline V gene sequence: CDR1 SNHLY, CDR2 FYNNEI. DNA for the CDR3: TGTGCCAGCAGCCGGGCGGGGTCTTCCTACGAGCAGTACTTC. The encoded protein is CASSRAGSSYEQYF.

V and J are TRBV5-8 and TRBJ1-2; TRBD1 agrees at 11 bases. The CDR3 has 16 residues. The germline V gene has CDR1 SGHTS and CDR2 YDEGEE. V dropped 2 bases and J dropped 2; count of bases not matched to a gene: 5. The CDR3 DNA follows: TGTGCCAGCAGCTTCAGGACAGGGGGCGCAAACTATGGCTACACCTTC. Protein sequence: CASSFRTGGANYGYTF.

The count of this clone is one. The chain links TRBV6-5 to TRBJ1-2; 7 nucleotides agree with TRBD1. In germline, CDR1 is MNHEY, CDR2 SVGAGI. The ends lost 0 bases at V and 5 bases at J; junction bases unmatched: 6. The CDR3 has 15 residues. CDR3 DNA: TGTGCCAGCAGTTACTCGGCAGGGGGGATTTATGGCTACACCTTC. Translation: CASSYSAGGIYGYTF.

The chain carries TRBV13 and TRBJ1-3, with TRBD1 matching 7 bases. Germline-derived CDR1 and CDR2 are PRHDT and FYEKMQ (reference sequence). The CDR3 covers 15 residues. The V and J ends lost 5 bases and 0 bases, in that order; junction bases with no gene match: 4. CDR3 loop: CASSRWDSSGNTIYF. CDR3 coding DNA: TGTGCCAGCAGCAGGTGGGACAGCTCTGGAAACACCATATATTTT. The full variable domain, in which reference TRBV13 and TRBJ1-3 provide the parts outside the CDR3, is AAGVIQSPRHLIKEKRETATLKCYPIPRHDTVYWYQQGPGQDPQFLISFYEKMQSDKGSIPDRFSAQQFSDYHSELNMSSLELGDSALYFCASSRWDSSGNTIYFGEGSWLTVV.

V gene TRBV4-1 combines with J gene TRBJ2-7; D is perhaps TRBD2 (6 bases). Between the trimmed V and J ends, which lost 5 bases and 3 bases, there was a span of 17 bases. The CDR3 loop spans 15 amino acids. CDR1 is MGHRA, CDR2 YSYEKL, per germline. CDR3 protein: CASSSPGLSVYEQYF. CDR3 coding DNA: TGCGCCAGCAGCAGTCCGGGACTTTCTGTCTACGAGCAGTACTTC.

Here the CDR3 DNA reads TGCGCCAGCAGCAGAAAAGCCGGGACTAGCCCTTCCTACGAGCAGTACTTC. It codes for CASSRKAGTSPSYEQYF. The chain joins TRBV5-1 to TRBJ2-7; 9 bases line up with TRBD2. The V gene's germline CDR1 is SGHRS and CDR2 YFSETQ. This CDR3 spans 17 amino acids. J was trimmed by 1 base and V by 4 bases; bases with no gene match: 12.

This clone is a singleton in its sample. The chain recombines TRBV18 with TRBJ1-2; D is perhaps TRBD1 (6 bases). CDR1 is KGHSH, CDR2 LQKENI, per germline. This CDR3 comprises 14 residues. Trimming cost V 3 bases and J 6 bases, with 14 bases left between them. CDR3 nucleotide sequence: TGTGCCAGCTCACCCGAGACGGGGGGCCATGGCTACACCTTC. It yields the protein CASSPETGGHGYTF.

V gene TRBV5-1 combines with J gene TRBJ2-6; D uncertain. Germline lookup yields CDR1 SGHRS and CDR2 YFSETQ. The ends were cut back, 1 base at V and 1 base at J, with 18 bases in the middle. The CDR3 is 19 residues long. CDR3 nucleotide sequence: TGCGCCAGCAGCTTGAGACGGCCAAGCTCTTTTTCTGGGGCCAACGTCCTGACTTTC. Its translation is CASSLRRPSSFSGANVLTF.

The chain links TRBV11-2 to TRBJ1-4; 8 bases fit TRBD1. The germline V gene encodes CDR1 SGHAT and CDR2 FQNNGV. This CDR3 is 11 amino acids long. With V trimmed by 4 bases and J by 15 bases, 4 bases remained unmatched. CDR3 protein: CASSSGDRLFF. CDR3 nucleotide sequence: TGTGCCAGCAGCTCGGGGGACAGGTTGTTTTTT.

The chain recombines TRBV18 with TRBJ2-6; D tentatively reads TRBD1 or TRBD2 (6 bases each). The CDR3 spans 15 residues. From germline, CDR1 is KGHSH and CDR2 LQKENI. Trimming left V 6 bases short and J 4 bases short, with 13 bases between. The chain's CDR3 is CASSQRGEGANVLTF. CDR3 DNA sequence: TGTGCCAGCTCTCAAAGGGGGGAAGGGGCCAACGTCCTGACTTTC.

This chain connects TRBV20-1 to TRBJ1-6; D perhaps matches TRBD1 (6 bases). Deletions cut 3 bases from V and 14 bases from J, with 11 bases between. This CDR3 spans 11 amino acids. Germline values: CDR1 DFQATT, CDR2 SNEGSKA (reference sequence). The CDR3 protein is CSARGAGALHF. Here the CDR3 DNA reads TGCAGTGCTAGGGGGGCGGGGGCCCTCCACTTT.

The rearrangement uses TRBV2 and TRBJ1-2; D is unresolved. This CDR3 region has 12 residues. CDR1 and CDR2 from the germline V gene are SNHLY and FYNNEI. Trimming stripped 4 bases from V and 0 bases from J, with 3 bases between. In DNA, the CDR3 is TGTGCCAGCAGTGGAGCTAACTATGGCTACACCTTC. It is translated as CASSGANYGYTF.

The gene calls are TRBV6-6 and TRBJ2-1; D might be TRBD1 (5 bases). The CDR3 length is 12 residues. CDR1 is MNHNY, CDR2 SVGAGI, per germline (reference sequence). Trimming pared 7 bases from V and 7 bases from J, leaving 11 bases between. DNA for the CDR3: TGTGCCAGCACGACAGCCTCAAATGAGCAGTTCTTC. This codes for CASTTASNEQFF.

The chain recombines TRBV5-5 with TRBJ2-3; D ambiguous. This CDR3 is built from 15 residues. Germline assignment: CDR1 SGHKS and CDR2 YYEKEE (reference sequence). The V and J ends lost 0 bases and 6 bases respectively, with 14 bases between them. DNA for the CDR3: TGTGCCAGCAGCTTGGTTTCTGGAGAATACGATACGCAGTATTTT. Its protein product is CASSLVSGEYDTQYF.

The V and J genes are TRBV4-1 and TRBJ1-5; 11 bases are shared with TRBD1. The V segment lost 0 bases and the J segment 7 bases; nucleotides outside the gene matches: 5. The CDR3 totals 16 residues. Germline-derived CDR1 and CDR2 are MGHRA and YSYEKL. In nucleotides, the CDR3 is TGCGCCAGCAGCCAAGACTGGACAGGGGGCCTGCAGCCCCAGCATTTT. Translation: CASSQDWTGGLQPQHF.

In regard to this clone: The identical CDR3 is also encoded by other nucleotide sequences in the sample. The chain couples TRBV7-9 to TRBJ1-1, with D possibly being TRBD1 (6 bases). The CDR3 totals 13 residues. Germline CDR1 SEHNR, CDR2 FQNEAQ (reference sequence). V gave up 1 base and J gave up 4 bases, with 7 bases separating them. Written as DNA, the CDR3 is TGTGCCAGCAGCTTAGAGGGGGGCACTGAAGCTTTCTTT. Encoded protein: CASSLEGGTEAFF.

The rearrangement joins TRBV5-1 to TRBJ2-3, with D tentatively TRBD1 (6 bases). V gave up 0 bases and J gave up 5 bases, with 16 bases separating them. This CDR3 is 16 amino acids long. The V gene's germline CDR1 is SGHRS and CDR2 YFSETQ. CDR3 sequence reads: CASSLGGGRGEDTQYF. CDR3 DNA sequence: TGCGCCAGCAGCTTGGGAGGCGGCAGGGGAGAAGATACGCAGTATTTT.

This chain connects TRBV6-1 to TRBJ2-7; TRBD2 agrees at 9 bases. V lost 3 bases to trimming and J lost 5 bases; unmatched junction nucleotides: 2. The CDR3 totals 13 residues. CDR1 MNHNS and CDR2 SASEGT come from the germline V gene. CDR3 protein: CASSERGGDEQYF. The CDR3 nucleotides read TGTGCCAGCAGTGAGCGCGGGGGGGACGAGCAGTACTTC.

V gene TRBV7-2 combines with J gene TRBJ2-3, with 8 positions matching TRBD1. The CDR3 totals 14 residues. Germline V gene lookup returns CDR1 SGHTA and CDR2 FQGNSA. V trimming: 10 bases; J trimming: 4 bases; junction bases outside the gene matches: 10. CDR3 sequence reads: CATSSRTGSDTQYF. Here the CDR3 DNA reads TGTGCCACCTCCTCCCGGACAGGGTCAGATACGCAGTATTTT.

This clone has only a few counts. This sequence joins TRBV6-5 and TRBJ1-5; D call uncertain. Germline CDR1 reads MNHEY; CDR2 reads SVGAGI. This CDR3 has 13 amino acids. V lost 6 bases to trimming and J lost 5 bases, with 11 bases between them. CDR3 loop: CASRISRDQPQHF. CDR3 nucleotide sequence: TGTGCCAGCAGGATCTCCCGAGATCAGCCCCAGCATTTT.

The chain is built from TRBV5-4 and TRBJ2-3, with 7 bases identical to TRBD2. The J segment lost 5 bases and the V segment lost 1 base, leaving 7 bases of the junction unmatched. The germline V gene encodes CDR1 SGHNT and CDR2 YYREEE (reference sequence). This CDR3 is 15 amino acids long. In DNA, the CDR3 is TGTGCCAGCAGCTTGCTCTCTGGCGGGGGAGATACGCAGTATTTT. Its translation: CASSLLSGGGDTQYF.